The 28 T cell receptor beta chains below were found in one sample sequenced in a study of cytomegalovirus exposure and HLA in healthy donors. 13 Jbeta primers and 60 Vbeta primers were used for the PCR. Generated by immunoSEQ multiplex PCR, the TCRdb table keeps only in-frame clones and is missing some. This repertoire shows roughly 200,000 clones, around 80% found once; its top ten account for approximately 4%. Sequenced input: PBMCs. These receptors were obtained from a woman in her twenties or thirties in good health and CMV-seropositive.

Concerning this clone: Within the sample, other DNA sequences also encode this same CDR3. The V and J genes are TRBV11-2 and TRBJ2-7; D is ambiguous. Deletions cut 1 base from V and 2 bases from J, with 6 bases between. The CDR3 totals 13 residues. Germline values: CDR1 SGHAT, CDR2 FQNNGV. The DNA of the CDR3 is TGTGCCAGCAGCTTAGGACTCACCTACGAGCAGTACTTC. This codes for CASSLGLTYEQYF.

The rearrangement uses TRBV2 and TRBJ2-7, with D tentatively TRBD2 (6 bases). The length of the CDR3 is 14 residues. Trimming left V 7 bases short and J 0 bases short, with 13 bases between. CDR1 and CDR2 (germline): SNHLY, FYNNEI. The CDR3 here is CASTWGVSSYEQYF. CDR3 DNA sequence: TGTGCCAGCACTTGGGGGGTTAGCTCCTACGAGCAGTACTTC.

The CDR3: CASSQDQLRNQPQHF. CDR3 sequence (DNA): TGCGCCAGCAGCCAAGATCAGCTCAGGAATCAGCCCCAGCATTTT. The rearrangement joins TRBV4-3 to TRBJ1-5; D is uncertain. CDR1 LGHNA and CDR2 YSLEER come from the germline V gene. The length of the CDR3 is 15 residues. V gave up 0 bases and J gave up 4 bases, with 10 bases separating them.

This clone turned up a few times. The V call is TRBV11-3, the J call TRBJ2-1; maybe TRBD2 (6 bases). From germline, CDR1 is SGHNT and CDR2 YENEEA. The length of the CDR3 is 15 residues. V gave up 2 bases and J gave up 8 bases, with 16 bases separating them. CDR3 residues: CASSLNGGETDEQFF. CDR3 bases: TGTGCCAGCAGCTTAAATGGCGGGGAGACGGATGAGCAGTTCTTC.

The chain employs TRBV5-5 and TRBJ2-5; possibly TRBD1 for D (6 bases). The CDR3 covers 13 residues. The ends were cut back, 4 bases at V and 3 bases at J, with 10 bases in the middle. Per germline, CDR1 SGHKS and CDR2 YYEKEE (reference sequence). CDR3 sequence reads: CASSLPGEETQYF. The CDR3, as DNA: TGTGCCAGCAGCCTCCCAGGGGAAGAGACCCAGTACTTC.

This clone was detected a few times. The chain carries TRBV2 and TRBJ1-1; 8 bases agree with TRBD1. Germline V CDR1 and CDR2: SNHLY, FYNNEI. CDR3 size: 13 residues. J lost 5 bases, V lost 2 bases, and 1 base had no gene match. DNA of the CDR3: TGTGCCAGCAGTGAACAGGGGGCAACTGAAGCTTTCTTT. It encodes CASSEQGATEAFF.

The chain joins TRBV5-1 to TRBJ2-5, with a possible D match to TRBD1 (6 bases). The germline V gene encodes CDR1 SGHRS and CDR2 YFSETQ. Between the trimmed V and J ends, which lost 4 bases and 2 bases, there was a span of 12 bases. The CDR3 extends over 14 amino acids. The CDR3 coding sequence is TGCGCCAGCAGCCCCGACAGGCTACAAGAGACCCAGTACTTC. Translated: CASSPDRLQETQYF. The complete variable domain, with remaining parts taken from reference TRBV5-1 and TRBJ2-5, reads KAGVTQTPRYLIKTRGQQVTLSCSPISGHRSVSWYQQTPGQGLQFLFEYFSETQRNKGNFPGRFSGRQFSNSRSEMNVSTLELGDSALYLCASSPDRLQETQYFGPGTRLLVL.

This clone was observed a single time. This chain connects TRBV10-3 to TRBJ2-2, with 13 positions matching TRBD2. This CDR3 region has 17 residues. Per germline, CDR1 ENHRY and CDR2 SYGVKD. V shed 6 bases, J shed 5 bases, and the junction held 9 bases outside the gene matches. The CDR3 sequence is CAIRRTSGRTGTGELFF. The CDR3 coding sequence is TGTGCCATCAGGCGGACTAGCGGGAGAACCGGAACCGGGGAGCTGTTTTTT.

This rearrangement joins TRBV5-6 to TRBJ1-4; 8 bases agree with TRBD1. The V and J ends lost 0 bases and 5 bases, in that order; junction bases with no gene match: 6. Germline V gene sequence: CDR1 SGHDT, CDR2 YYEEEE. The CDR3 has 16 amino acids. In DNA form, the CDR3 reads TGTGCCAGCAGCTTGGCACGGACAGGGAAGAATGAAAAACTGTTTTTT. Its translation: CASSLARTGKNEKLFF.

CDR3 protein: CASRLGRTRSYEQYF. DNA of the CDR3: TGTGCAAGTCGCTTAGGTAGGACTAGATCCTACGAGCAGTACTTC. The chain combines TRBV12-2 with TRBJ2-7; the table's D call, TRBD2, has no DNA check behind it. TRBV12-2 is marked as a pseudogene. The CDR3 extends over 15 amino acids.

The chain joins TRBV7-9 to TRBJ1-2, with D unresolved. V dropped 5 bases and J dropped 0 bases, with 16 bases sitting between them. There are 16 residues in the CDR3. Germline CDR1 reads SEHNR; CDR2 reads FQNEAQ (reference sequence). CDR3 nucleotides: TGTGCCAGCAGCACTATGTCGTACGAGACTAACTATGGCTACACCTTC. Residues: CASSTMSYETNYGYTF.

This rearrangement joins TRBV11-3 to TRBJ2-7; D ambiguous. The CDR3 extends over 14 amino acids. Deletions cut 3 bases from V and 0 bases from J, with 9 bases between. CDR1 is SGHNT and CDR2 is YENEEA in the germline V gene. In nucleotides, the CDR3 is TGTGCCAGCAGCTTTTCTCCCTTCTCCTACGAGCAGTACTTC. It yields the protein CASSFSPFSYEQYF.

V is TRBV4-2 and J is TRBJ2-7; D may be TRBD1 (6 bases). The CDR3 runs 14 residues. CDR1 and CDR2 (germline): LGHNA, YNFKEQ. The ends were cut back, 7 bases at V and 6 bases at J, with 19 bases in the middle. The CDR3 DNA follows: TGTGCCAGCACCAAGGACGTGGGGGCCGCCGAGCAGTACTTC. Its protein is CASTKDVGAAEQYF.

This clone was picked up one time. The gene calls are TRBV4-3 and TRBJ2-1; D unclear. The ends were cut back, 0 bases at V and 7 bases at J, with 13 bases in the middle. The CDR3 sequence is 15 residues long. From germline, CDR1 is LGHNA and CDR2 YSLEER. DNA of the CDR3: TGCGCCAGCAGCCAAGATCGGGTAGCTGCTAATGAGCAGTTCTTC. Translating it yields CASSQDRVAANEQFF.

The chain has TRBV10-3 and TRBJ2-7; D is ambiguous. CDR3 length equals 14 residues. Germline V gene sequence: CDR1 ENHRY, CDR2 SYGVKD. Between the trimmed V and J ends, which lost 0 bases and 1 base, there was a span of 7 bases. Written as DNA, the CDR3 is TGTGCCATCAGTGAGTCCTCCCTTTCCTACGAGCAGTACTTC. This sequence encodes CAISESSLSYEQYF.

The chain couples TRBV15 to TRBJ2-7, with a tentative D call TRBD1 (6 bases). V dropped 5 bases and J dropped 3 bases, with 17 bases sitting between them. In germline, CDR1 is LNHNV, CDR2 YYDKDF (reference sequence). CDR3 length equals 15 residues. The CDR3 DNA is TGTGCCACCAGCGGTTCCAGGGGTCTCGGCTACGAGCAGTACTTC. Protein product: CATSGSRGLGYEQYF.

The V call is TRBV10-3, the J call TRBJ2-1, with D maybe TRBD1 (6 bases). Germline V gives CDR1 ENHRY, CDR2 SYGVKD. This CDR3 comprises 17 residues. V lost 4 bases and J 2 bases, leaving 18 bases between the germline ends. CDR3 in DNA: TGTGCCATCAGTGCCGAATCAGGGGCTTCTCCCTACAATGAGCAGTTCTTC. The encoded protein is CAISAESGASPYNEQFF.

The chain joins TRBV7-2 to TRBJ1-1; a possible D gene is TRBD1 (6 bases). V dropped 2 bases and J dropped 10 bases, with 17 bases sitting between them. Germline loops: CDR1 SGHTA, CDR2 FQGNSA. The CDR3 has 14 residues. CDR3 nucleotide sequence: TGTGCCAGCAGCTTACCACAGGGTCGAACGGTAGCTTTCTTT. This codes for CASSLPQGRTVAFF.

The table lists this clone with a few counts. The chain combines TRBV5-1 with TRBJ1-1; the match to TRBD1 covers 8 bases. The ends lost 4 bases at V and 1 base at J; junction bases unmatched: 0. There are 13 residues in the CDR3. From germline, CDR1 is SGHRS and CDR2 YFSETQ. The CDR3 sequence is CASSGQGNTEAFF. Written as DNA, the CDR3 is TGCGCCAGCAGCGGACAGGGGAACACTGAAGCTTTCTTT.

This CDR3 reads CATRRTDSPGELFF. The CDR3 nucleotides are TGTGCCACCCGGCGGACAGATAGTCCCGGGGAGCTGTTTTTT. The chain carries TRBV2 and TRBJ2-2, with a possible D match to TRBD1 (6 bases). The CDR3 runs 14 residues. V lost 10 bases and J lost 6, with 18 bases in between. From germline, CDR1 is SNHLY and CDR2 FYNNEI. The full variable domain, completed using reference TRBV2 and TRBJ2-2, is EPEVTQTPSHQVTQMGQEVILRCVPISNHLYFYWYRQILGQKVEFLVSFYNNEISEKSEIFDDQFSVERPDGSNFTLKIRSTKLEDSAMYFCATRRTDSPGELFFGEGSRLTVL.

This chain uses TRBV29-1 with TRBJ2-1, with 15 bases matching TRBD2. This CDR3 contains 17 residues. The germline V gene has CDR1 SQVTM and CDR2 ANQGSEA. After removal of 5 bases from V and 0 bases from J, the junction contained 5 bases not matched to a gene. The CDR3 DNA reads as TGCAGCGTTTCCCGGACTAGCGGGAGGGGCTCCTACAATGAGCAGTTCTTC. It encodes CSVSRTSGRGSYNEQFF.

This sequence joins TRBV4-3 and TRBJ2-7; 13 bases fit TRBD2. V was pared by 4 bases and J by 3 bases, with 9 bases of the junction left unmatched. The CDR3 consists of 17 residues. Per the germline V gene, CDR1 is LGHNA and CDR2 is YSLEER. In DNA form, the CDR3 reads TGCGCCAGCAGCCTCATTGCGCGGACTAGCGGGAGCTACGAGCAGTACTTC. Encoded protein: CASSLIARTSGSYEQYF.

J is TRBJ2-7 and V is TRBV5-6, with 11 nucleotides matching TRBD2. With V trimmed by 1 base and J by 6 bases, 9 bases remained unmatched. The CDR3 has 16 amino acids. Looked up from germline, CDR1 is SGHDT and CDR2 is YYEEEE. The CDR3 coding sequence is TGTGCCAGCAGCTTGACTAGCGGGGGAGCCCCATCCGAGCAGTACTTC. Its protein product is CASSLTSGGAPSEQYF.

Worth noting for this clone: The same CDR3 arises from other DNA sequences in this sample as well. The genes are TRBV20-1 and TRBJ2-7; the D gene is possibly TRBD1 (6 bases). CDR1 is DFQATT and CDR2 is SNEGSKA in the germline V gene (reference sequence). The CDR3 sequence is 11 residues long. V was clipped by 5 bases and J by 4 bases, with 9 bases between them. The DNA for the CDR3 is TGCAGTGCTCCCAGGGGTTACGAGCAGTACTTC. This gives the protein CSAPRGYEQYF.

The rearrangement joins TRBV4-3 to TRBJ2-2, with 9 bases lining up with TRBD2. With V trimmed by 0 bases and J by 4 bases, 9 bases remained unmatched. The germline V gene encodes CDR1 LGHNA and CDR2 YSLEER. CDR3 length: 18 amino acids. CDR3 region: CASSQEGWSSGGTGELFF. The DNA for the CDR3 is TGCGCCAGCAGCCAAGAAGGCTGGAGTAGCGGGGGCACCGGGGAGCTGTTTTTT.

A single count supports this clone. The rearrangement uses TRBV6-1 and TRBJ1-4; possibly TRBD1 for D (5 bases). The CDR3 extends over 18 amino acids. CDR1 is MNHNS and CDR2 is SASEGT in the germline V gene. The V end was cut by 0 bases, the J end by 1 base, with 15 bases between. The chain's CDR3 is CASSEARSGEITNEKLFF. The DNA for the CDR3 is TGTGCCAGCAGTGAAGCGCGATCGGGGGAGATAACTAATGAAAAACTGTTTTTT.

V and J are TRBV5-1 and TRBJ2-1; D remains ambiguous. V gave up 4 bases and J gave up 0 bases, with 8 bases separating them. Germline loops: CDR1 SGHRS, CDR2 YFSETQ. This CDR3 is built from 14 residues. The CDR3 DNA follows: TGCGCCAGCAGCCCCGTCAGCTCCTACAATGAGCAGTTCTTC. Amino acid sequence: CASSPVSSYNEQFF.

V and J are TRBV7-8 and TRBJ1-3, with D tentatively TRBD1 (6 bases). Germline lookup yields CDR1 SGHVS and CDR2 FQNEAQ. This CDR3 spans 18 amino acids. V was pared by 5 bases and J by 0 bases, with 20 bases between. This CDR3 is CASSRSGGQGPSGNTIYF. The CDR3 DNA sequence: TGTGCCAGCAGCCGGAGCGGGGGCCAGGGGCCCTCTGGAAACACCATATATTTT.